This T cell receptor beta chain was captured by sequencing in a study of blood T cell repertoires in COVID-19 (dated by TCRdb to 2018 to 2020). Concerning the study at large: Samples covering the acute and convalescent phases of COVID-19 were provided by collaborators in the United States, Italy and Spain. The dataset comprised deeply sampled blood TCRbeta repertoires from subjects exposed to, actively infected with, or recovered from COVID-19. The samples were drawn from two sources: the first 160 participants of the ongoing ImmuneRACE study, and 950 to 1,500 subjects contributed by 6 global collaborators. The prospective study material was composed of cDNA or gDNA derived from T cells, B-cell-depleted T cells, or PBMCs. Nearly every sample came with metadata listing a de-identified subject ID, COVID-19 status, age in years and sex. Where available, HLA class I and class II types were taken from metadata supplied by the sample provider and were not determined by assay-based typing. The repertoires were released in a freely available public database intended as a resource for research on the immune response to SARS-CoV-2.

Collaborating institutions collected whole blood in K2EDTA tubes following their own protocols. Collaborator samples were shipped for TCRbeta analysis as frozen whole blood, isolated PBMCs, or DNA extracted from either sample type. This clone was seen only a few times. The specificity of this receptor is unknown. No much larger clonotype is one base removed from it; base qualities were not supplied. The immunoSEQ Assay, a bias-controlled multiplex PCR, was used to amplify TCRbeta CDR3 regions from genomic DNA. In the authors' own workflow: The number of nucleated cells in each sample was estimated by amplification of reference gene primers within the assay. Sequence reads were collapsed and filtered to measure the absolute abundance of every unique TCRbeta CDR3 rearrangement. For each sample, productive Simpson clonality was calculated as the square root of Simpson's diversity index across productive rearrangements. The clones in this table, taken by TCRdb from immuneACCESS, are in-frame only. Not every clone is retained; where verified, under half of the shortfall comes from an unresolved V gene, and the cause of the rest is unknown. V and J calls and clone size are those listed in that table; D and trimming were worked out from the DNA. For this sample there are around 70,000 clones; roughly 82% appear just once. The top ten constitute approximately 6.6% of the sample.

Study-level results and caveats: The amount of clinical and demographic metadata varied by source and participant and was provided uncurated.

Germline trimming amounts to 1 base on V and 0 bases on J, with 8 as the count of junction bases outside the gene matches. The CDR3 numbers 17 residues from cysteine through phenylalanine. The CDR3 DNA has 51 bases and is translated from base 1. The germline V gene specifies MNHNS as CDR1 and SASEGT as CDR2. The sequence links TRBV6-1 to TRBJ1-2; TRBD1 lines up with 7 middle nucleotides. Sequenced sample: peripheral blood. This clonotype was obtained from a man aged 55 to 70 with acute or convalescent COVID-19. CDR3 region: CASSEGAGGPSNYGYTF. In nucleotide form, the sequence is TGTGCCAGCAGTGAAGGGGCAGGGGGACCTTCTAACTATGGCTACACCTTC.